These 8 T cell receptor beta chains came from one sample sequenced in a study of shared clonotypes between healthy human individuals (TCRdb year 2020). Receptor libraries were prepared by the immunoSEQ multiplex PCR assay. TCRdb holds this immuneACCESS table with in-frame rearrangements only. Some clones are missing; in checked studies, unresolved V genes explain under half, and the rest has no known cause. This sample comprises millions of clones, approximately 92% of them detected only once. The top ten hold around 0.14% of the sample. Input material: naive CD4+ T cells sorted from blood. The meaning of the sample's cell subset or site label: CD45RA+ positively selected. Source of these receptors: a man aged 18 to 29 in good health.

This clone has a single count. The chain has TRBV6-5 and TRBJ1-1; D gene ambiguous. The CDR3 loop spans 13 amino acids. The germline V gene has CDR1 MNHEY and CDR2 SVGAGI. V gave up 6 bases and J gave up 4 bases, with 12 bases separating them. DNA for the CDR3: TGTGCCAGCAGGCTGGACGGGATCACTGAAGCTTTCTTT. Amino acid sequence: CASRLDGITEAFF.

This rearrangement joins TRBV10-3 to TRBJ2-7; 7 bases fit TRBD1. Per germline, CDR1 ENHRY and CDR2 SYGVKD. The CDR3 runs 14 residues. With 6 bases clipped from V and 3 bases from J, the junction kept 8 bases outside the gene matches. The CDR3 DNA is TGTGCCATCAGGCCCGGGACAGACTTCTACGAGCAGTACTTC. Amino acids: CAIRPGTDFYEQYF.

The rearrangement joins TRBV5-1 to TRBJ2-3; D gene uncertain. This CDR3 has 14 residues. Germline V lookup: CDR1 SGHRS, CDR2 YFSETQ. Trimming pared 0 bases from V and 4 bases from J, leaving 9 bases between. CDR3 residues: CASSLAGRADTQYF. The CDR3, as DNA: TGCGCCAGCAGCTTGGCAGGCCGGGCAGATACGCAGTATTTT.

The rearrangement links TRBV12-5 to TRBJ2-7; D not resolved. V lost 1 base to trimming and J lost 2 bases, with 9 bases between them. The V gene's germline CDR1 is LGHNT and CDR2 FRNRAP. The CDR3 loop spans 14 amino acids. This chain's CDR3 is CASGLGQLTYEQYF. The CDR3 coding sequence is TGTGCTAGTGGTTTGGGGCAGCTGACCTACGAGCAGTACTTC.

The chain links TRBV19 to TRBJ2-2; tentatively, D is TRBD1 (6 bases). Trimming removed 10 bases from V and 5 bases from J, with 14 bases in between. The CDR3 length is 13 residues. From germline, CDR1 is LNHDA and CDR2 SQIVND (reference sequence). The CDR3 loop reads CATTQQGTGELFF. The CDR3 DNA reads TGTGCCACCACACAACAGGGAACCGGGGAGCTGTTTTTT.

This chain joins TRBV2 and TRBJ2-4, with D tentatively TRBD2 (6 bases). This CDR3 is built from 15 residues. CDR1 is SNHLY, CDR2 FYNNEI, per germline. The V end lost 3 bases, the J end lost 1 base, and 10 bases lay between the germline ends. The CDR3 DNA is TGTGCCAGCAGTGACGAGCGGGTTGCCAAAAACATTCAGTACTTC. Protein: CASSDERVAKNIQYF.

The chain links TRBV6-1 to TRBJ1-1; TRBD1 is a possible D gene (5 bases). CDR1 is MNHNS, CDR2 SASEGT, per germline. This CDR3 is 14 amino acids long. The V end was cut by 1 base, the J end by 4 bases, with 10 bases between. The CDR3 sequence: CASSEVRGTTEAFF. CDR3 nucleotides: TGTGCCAGCAGTGAAGTAAGGGGTACCACTGAAGCTTTCTTT.

The chain couples TRBV9 to TRBJ2-3; possible D gene TRBD1, 6 bases. The CDR3 consists of 13 residues. Germline V gene data show CDR1 as SGDLS and CDR2 as YYNGEE. Trimming took 0 bases from V and 7 from J, leaving 9 bases between them. The CDR3 reads CASSVAGANTQYF. Written as DNA, the CDR3 is TGTGCCAGCAGCGTAGCAGGGGCGAATACGCAGTATTTT.